The 16 T cell receptor beta chains below were found in one sample sequenced in a study of glioma-infiltrating T cells after dendritic cell vaccination. Using immunoSEQ multiplex PCR, the repertoire was profiled, and TCRdb retains in-frame clones only, with some absent. The repertoire holds 80,000 to 100,000 clones, roughly three quarters seen once, with approximately 5.9% in the top ten. Source: blood, taken before dendritic cell vaccination. Receptors originate from a human donor with glioblastoma.

The chain uses TRBV5-1 and TRBJ2-7; 9 bases agree with TRBD2. This CDR3 contains 14 residues. The J segment lost 2 bases and the V segment lost 7 bases, leaving 7 bases of the junction unmatched. Germline loops: CDR1 SGHRS, CDR2 YFSETQ. CDR3 nucleotide sequence: TGCGCCAGCTCCCCGACTAGCGGCACCTACGAGCAGTACTTC. The encoded protein is CASSPTSGTYEQYF.

The chain recombines TRBV29-1 with TRBJ1-2; maybe TRBD1 (6 bases). The germline CDR1 and CDR2 sequences are SQVTM and ANQGSEA. V dropped 4 bases and J dropped 9 bases, with 15 bases sitting between them. The length of the CDR3 is 12 residues. CDR3 sequence: CSVAGTTKRYTF. CDR3 nucleotide sequence: TGCAGCGTTGCCGGGACAACGAAGCGCTACACCTTC.

The chain recombines TRBV5-4 with TRBJ2-7, with D possibly matching TRBD2 (5 bases). V lost 2 bases and J lost 6, with 12 bases in between. Germline CDR1 reads SGHNT; CDR2 reads YYREEE (reference sequence). This CDR3 has 13 amino acids. DNA for the CDR3: TGTGCCAGCAGCTTTGTGGCTAGCCGCGAGCAGTACTTC. This translates into CASSFVASREQYF.

J is TRBJ2-3 and V is TRBV6-6; TRBD1 aligns across 7 bases. The germline V gene has CDR1 MNHNY and CDR2 SVGAGI (reference sequence). The V and J ends lost 1 base and 4 bases, in that order; junction bases with no gene match: 2. The CDR3 length is 14 residues. The CDR3 bases are TGTGCCAGCAGTTACTGGACAGGTTCAGATACGCAGTATTTT. This sequence encodes CASSYWTGSDTQYF.

This chain connects TRBV7-2 to TRBJ1-1; D unclear. Germline V gene data show CDR1 as SGHTA and CDR2 as FQGNSA. Trimming removed 5 bases at V and 0 bases at J, with 10 bases between. There are 14 residues in the CDR3. The CDR3 protein is CASSVRSLNTEAFF. The CDR3 coding sequence is TGTGCCAGCAGCGTCCGGAGTTTGAACACTGAAGCTTTCTTT.

The V gene is TRBV28, the J gene TRBJ2-7; maybe TRBD1 (5 bases). Per the germline V gene, CDR1 is MDHEN and CDR2 is SYDVKM. The V gene lost 5 bases and the J gene lost 6 bases, with 14 bases spanning the gap. The CDR3 has 13 residues. The CDR3 bases are TGTGCCAGCAGTGACCGTGGGGCGTTCGAGCAGTACTTC. As protein: CASSDRGAFEQYF. The full variable domain, completed using reference TRBV28 and TRBJ2-7, is DVKVTQSSRYLVKRTGEKVFLECVQDMDHENMFWYRQDPGLGLRLIYFSYDVKMKEKGDIPEGYSVSREKKERFSLILESASTNQTSMYLCASSDRGAFEQYFGPGTRLTVT.

The rearrangement joins TRBV10-3 to TRBJ2-4, with 11 bases aligning to TRBD2. Losses at the gene ends were 3 bases for V and 6 bases for J; bases not matched to a gene: 1. The V gene's germline CDR1 is ENHRY and CDR2 SYGVKD. The CDR3 length is 14 residues. CDR3 in DNA: TGTGCCATCAGTGACGGGACTAGCGGAAACATTCAGTACTTC. Protein: CAISDGTSGNIQYF.

The chain is built from TRBV2 and TRBJ2-1, with D possibly TRBD2 on 7 matching bases. Germline CDR1 is SNHLY and CDR2 is FYNNEI. The CDR3 sequence is 11 residues long. Trimming removed 8 bases from V and 8 bases from J, with 10 bases in between. The CDR3 DNA reads as TGTGCCAGCGGGGGGGCCTATGAGCAGTTCTTC. Translated: CASGGAYEQFF.

The chain employs TRBV28 and TRBJ2-1; the D is unclear. Germline-derived CDR1 and CDR2 are MDHEN and SYDVKM. V was pared by 7 bases and J by 3 bases, with 13 bases between. This CDR3 has 14 amino acids. The CDR3 region has the DNA TGTGCCAGCAATAGTCCGTCCAACTACAATGAGCAGTTCTTC. It codes for CASNSPSNYNEQFF.

This chain links TRBV30 with TRBJ2-3, with 12 bases matching TRBD2. CDR1 and CDR2 from the germline V gene are GTSNPN and SVGIG (reference sequence). This CDR3 comprises 16 residues. V dropped 1 base and J dropped 2; count of bases not matched to a gene: 4. DNA of the CDR3: TGTGCCTGGAGTGGTGGGACTAGCGGGCTCACAGATACGCAGTATTTT. Its protein is CAWSGGTSGLTDTQYF.

This chain uses TRBV11-1 with TRBJ2-3; 7 nucleotides match TRBD2. Germline loops: CDR1 SGHAT, CDR2 FQDESV (reference sequence). CDR3 length: 14 amino acids. J was trimmed by 6 bases and V by 1 base; bases with no gene match: 4. The CDR3: CASSLGGGKDTQYF. The CDR3 DNA follows: TGTGCCAGCAGCTTAGGGGGAGGGAAGGATACGCAGTATTTT.

The CDR3 spells CASRTPGLAGNEQFF. In DNA, the CDR3 is TGTGCCAGTAGAACTCCGGGACTAGCGGGTAATGAGCAGTTCTTC. V and J are TRBV6-5 and TRBJ2-1; 12 positions agree with TRBD2. The CDR3 is made up of 15 amino acids. V lost 9 bases, J lost 7 bases, and 10 bases stayed unmatched. Germline values: CDR1 MNHEY, CDR2 SVGAGI.

The CDR3 DNA sequence: TGTGCCAGTAGTATGGAGAGTGGAGCGGGGCCAAGCTACTCCTACGAGCAGTACTTC. Amino acids: CASSMESGAGPSYSYEQYF. The rearrangement joins TRBV19 to TRBJ2-5; 7 bases are a match to TRBD2. The J call is doubtful: the DNA matches TRBJ2-7 better. Per germline, CDR1 LNHDA and CDR2 SQIVND (reference sequence). There are 19 residues in the CDR3.

The V gene is TRBV15, the J gene TRBJ2-5; weak D call: TRBD2 (5 bases). V was trimmed by 5 bases and J by 3 bases, leaving 7 bases between them. Germline values: CDR1 LNHNV, CDR2 YYDKDF (reference sequence). This CDR3 has 12 residues. The CDR3 sequence is CATSFGEETQYF. The DNA of the CDR3 is TGTGCCACCAGCTTCGGGGAAGAGACCCAGTACTTC.

V and J are TRBV27 and TRBJ2-5, with a possible D match to TRBD1 (7 bases). Trimming pared 8 bases from V and 4 bases from J, leaving 14 bases between. CDR3 length: 13 amino acids. Germline CDR1 and CDR2: MNHEY and SMNVEV (reference sequence). The CDR3 loop reads CASQTQGGETQYF. The CDR3 DNA is TGTGCCAGCCAAACCCAGGGGGGAGAGACCCAGTACTTC.

The chain links TRBV5-4 to TRBJ2-3, with 7 bases lining up with TRBD2. Germline V CDR1 and CDR2: SGHNT, YYREEE (reference sequence). The CDR3 runs 16 residues. V was clipped by 2 bases and J by 7 bases; unmatched bases: 13. As DNA, the CDR3 is TGTGCCAGCAGCTTTCTAGTGGGGTTCAGCGGGAATACGCAGTATTTT. Protein product: CASSFLVGFSGNTQYF.